This TCR beta chain was captured in a study of vaccination and CD4 T cells after COVID-19. This clonotype has more than one count but fewer than ten. Its antigen is unknown. Treatment specified: approximately 9-day PBMC culture with coronavirus spike peptide pools or control peptides (ViraFEST assay). V was cut by 0 bases and J by 3 bases, with 10 bases left in between. The CDR3 totals 15 residues. CDR1 and CDR2 (germline): SGDLS, YYNGEE. Sequencing of the DNA from cultured CD4+ T cells was carried out with the Oncomine TCR Beta short-read assay. TCRdb reanalysed the PCR reads using MiXCR and keeps one entry per CDR3 protein. This sample has 9,900 or so distinct CDR3 sequences; roughly 66% occur once, and the top ten carry around 7.6%.

The TCR comes from a human donor who had recovered from COVID-19. The specimen was CD4+ T cells from blood, cultured in vitro. This chain links TRBV9 with TRBJ2-1; D is unclear. CDR3 DNA sequence: TGTGCCAGCAGCGTAGACCTGGGGTTCTACAATGAGCAGTTCTTC. Its protein product is CASSVDLGFYNEQFF.